What follows are 13 T cell receptor beta chains derived from one specimen sequenced in a study of response to subunit inactivated influenza vaccine. Each CDR3 protein gets one entry after TCRdb re-called the RT-PCR reads with MiXCR. The sample carries approximately 680,000 distinct CDR3 sequences, approximately 14% recorded once. The source was PBMCs from blood, collected 11 to 12 days after vaccination. All receptors come from a man aged 45-60 years who received an inactivated influenza vaccine.

This clonotype has only a few counts. J is TRBJ2-1 and V is TRBV10-3, with D unresolved. Trimming pared 0 bases from V and 8 bases from J, leaving 8 bases between. Germline V CDR1 and CDR2: ENHRY, SYGVKD. The CDR3 runs to 13 residues. The CDR3 reads CAISESQWYEQFF. CDR3 sequence (DNA): TGTGCCATCAGTGAGTCTCAGTGGTATGAGCAGTTCTTC.

This clonotype was picked up a small number of times. The chain is built from TRBV20-1 and TRBJ1-1; D is unclear. V was trimmed by 0 bases and J by 0 bases, leaving 14 bases between them. The CDR3 is made up of 16 amino acids. CDR1 is DFQATT and CDR2 is SNEGSKA in the germline V gene (reference sequence). DNA for the CDR3: TGCAGTGCTAGAGATCTGGGAGGGAACATGAACACTGAAGCTTTCTTT. Encoded protein: CSARDLGGNMNTEAFF.

There are a few counts of this clonotype. The V and J genes are TRBV7-2 and TRBJ2-5; 7 bases map to TRBD1. CDR3 length equals 14 residues. CDR1 is SGHTA, CDR2 FQGNSA, per germline. J was trimmed by 6 bases and V by 3 bases; bases with no gene match: 7. For the CDR3, the DNA is TGTGCCAGCAGCTTCGACAGGGTCCGGAAGACCCAGTACTTC. This codes for CASSFDRVRKTQYF.

This clonotype was detected only a few times. This chain uses TRBV6-1 with TRBJ1-2, with no clear D. Germline assignment: CDR1 MNHNS and CDR2 SASEGT. Trimming stripped 6 bases from V and 4 bases from J, with 12 bases between. This CDR3 is built from 13 residues. This CDR3 reads CASSPREGYGYTF. The CDR3 DNA is TGTGCCAGCAGCCCTAGGGAGGGCTATGGCTACACCTTC.

The chain joins TRBV30 to TRBJ2-7, with D perhaps given as TRBD1 or TRBD2 (5 bases each). The CDR3 sequence is 11 residues long. V was pared by 3 bases and J by 4 bases, with 7 bases between. CDR1 and CDR2 (germline): GTSNPN, SVGIG (reference sequence). CDR3 nucleotides: TGTGCCTGGAGAGAGGGGTACGAGCAGTACTTC. Residues: CAWREGYEQYF.

This clonotype was seen more than once but under ten times. V is TRBV12-3 or TRBV12-4 and J is TRBJ1-2; 8 nucleotides agree with TRBD1. The CDR3 is made up of 14 amino acids. V dropped 6 bases and J dropped 5; count of bases not matched to a gene: 8. The CDR3 bases are TGTGCCAGCAGCCTGACAGGGGCGGTTTATGGCTACACCTTC. Its protein product is CASSLTGAVYGYTF.

The gene calls are TRBV4-1 and TRBJ2-3, with 10 bases lining up with TRBD2. This CDR3 has 15 amino acids. Germline values: CDR1 MGHRA, CDR2 YSYEKL. Unmatched junction bases numbered 5, after V lost 2 bases and J lost 6 bases. CDR3 coding DNA: TGCGCCAGCAGCCAATCAGCGGGGGGGCGGGATACGCAGTATTTT. Translated, it gives CASSQSAGGRDTQYF.

V usage is TRBV7-9 and J usage is TRBJ2-1; a possible D gene is TRBD2 (6 bases). The length of the CDR3 is 11 residues. V lost 5 bases, J lost 13 bases, and 12 bases lay in between. The germline V gene encodes CDR1 SEHNR and CDR2 FQNEAQ (reference sequence). In DNA form, the CDR3 reads TGTGCCAGCAGCACCGGGACTGGCCAGTTCTTC. It specifies CASSTGTGQFF.

V and J are TRBV4-2 and TRBJ2-5; 12 bases agree with TRBD2. V lost 2 bases and J lost 2; bases outside the gene matches: 6. Germline V gene lookup returns CDR1 LGHNA and CDR2 YNFKEQ. This CDR3 spans 17 amino acids. The CDR3 region has the DNA TGTGCCAGCAGCCAAAGTCTAGCGGGAGGGAAACAAGAGACCCAGTACTTC. It codes for CASSQSLAGGKQETQYF.

The chain carries TRBV6-2 or TRBV6-3 and TRBJ2-7; 9 nucleotides match TRBD1. The CDR3 has 15 amino acids. Germline CDR1 MNHEY, CDR2 SVGEGT. The V gene end was trimmed by 5 bases and the J gene end by 6 bases; junction bases not matched to a gene: 11. CDR3 amino acids: CASSITGGAQFEQYF. The CDR3 DNA reads TGTGCCAGCAGTATAACAGGGGGCGCACAATTCGAGCAGTACTTC.

In its sample, this clonotype was seen once. V usage is TRBV5-1 and J usage is TRBJ2-7; 10 bases align to TRBD2. CDR3 length: 16 residues. Germline V gene lookup returns CDR1 SGHRS and CDR2 YFSETQ. V lost 3 bases and J lost 5; bases outside the gene matches: 11. CDR3 amino acids: CASSSRLAGEFNEQYF. The CDR3 DNA follows: TGCGCCAGCAGCTCCCGCCTAGCGGGAGAGTTTAACGAGCAGTACTTC.

This clonotype has just a few counts. The genes are TRBV11-2 and TRBJ2-5; D unclear. The CDR3 is made up of 14 amino acids. The V end was cut by 1 base, the J end by 3 bases, with 9 bases between. The germline CDR1 and CDR2 sequences are SGHAT and FQNNGV. The CDR3 DNA reads TGTGCCAGCAGCTTAGTGGGGTCCGAAGAGACCCAGTACTTC. Translating gives CASSLVGSEETQYF.

V gene TRBV7-9 combines with J gene TRBJ1-2; D not certain. The CDR3 totals 16 residues. Trimming left V 5 bases short and J 4 bases short, with 20 bases between. Per germline, CDR1 SEHNR and CDR2 FQNEAQ (reference sequence). Here the CDR3 DNA reads TGTGCCAGCAGCCCATCTGAATACGGACGGATCTATGGCTACACCTTC. This encodes CASSPSEYGRIYGYTF. Full variable domain (outside the CDR3, taken from reference TRBV7-9 and TRBJ1-2): DTGVSQNPRHKITKRGQNVTFRCDPISEHNRLYWYRQTLGQGPEFLTYFQNEAQLEKSRLLSDRFSAERPKGSFSTLEIQRTEQGDSAMYLCASSPSEYGRIYGYTFGSGTRLTVV.